The rows below give T cell receptor beta chains drawn from one sample of a study of cytotoxic CD8 clonotypes in ibrutinib-treated CLL. Clones were read by immunoSEQ multiplex PCR, and TCRdb kept only the in-frame ones, dropping some. The sample consists of hundreds of thousands of clones, almost 80% of them appearing once. The input for sequencing was PBMCs, taken before ibrutinib treatment. These receptors originate from a human donor with chronic lymphocytic leukemia. CDR3s include the opening cysteine and the closing phenylalanine or tryptophan. D genes are given only for firm matches. Clone size is not always given. Where it is, it says once, few, many or a class for expanded clones.

D gene: -
clone size: -
V gene: TRBV29-1
J gene: TRBJ2-3
CDR3 DNA: TGCAGCGCAATATTCAGCACAGATACGCAGTATTTT
CDR3 protein: CSAIFSTDTQYF

D gene: -
clone size: -
V gene: TRBV27
J gene: TRBJ2-3
CDR3 DNA: TGTGCCAGCAGTTTAGAACCGCCGGGCACAGATACGCAGTATTTT
CDR3 protein: CASSLEPPGTDTQYF

D gene: -
clone size: -
V gene: TRBV2
J gene: TRBJ1-2
CDR3 DNA: TGTGCCAGCAGAGGGGAGGCTAGGGACTATGGCTACACCTTC
CDR3 protein: CASRGEARDYGYTF

D gene: -
clone size: -
V gene: TRBV7-2
J gene: TRBJ1-5
CDR3 DNA: TGTGCCAGCAGCCCGCACAGGGATCAGCCCCAGCATTTT
CDR3 protein: CASSPHRDQPQHF

D gene: TRBD2
clone size: few
V gene: TRBV6-1
J gene: TRBJ2-3
CDR3 DNA: TGTGCCAGCAGTGAAGAGGCGGGAGACGGCACAGATACGCAGTATTTT
CDR3 protein: CASSEEAGDGTDTQYF

D gene: TRBD1
clone size: -
V gene: TRBV7-9
J gene: TRBJ2-3
CDR3 DNA: TGTGCCAGCAGCTTTGACAGGGGCGCAGATACGCAGTATTTT
CDR3 protein: CASSFDRGADTQYF

D gene: TRBD2
clone size: -
V gene: TRBV2
J gene: TRBJ2-7
CDR3 DNA: TGTGCCAGCAGTGAATTGGGCGGGAGGGATCGCTACGAGCAGTACTTC
CDR3 protein: CASSELGGRDRYEQYF

D gene: -
clone size: -
V gene: TRBV6-5
J gene: TRBJ2-7
CDR3 DNA: TGTGCCAGCAGTCGGGGCGGGCTAGTCCACGAGCAGTACTTC
CDR3 protein: CASSRGGLVHEQYF

D gene: TRBD2
clone size: -
V gene: TRBV4-3
J gene: TRBJ2-3
CDR3 DNA: TGCGCCAGCAGCCAAGATCTCCTACCCACTAGCGGGACCGGGCGCTTTTATACGCAGTATTTT
CDR3 protein: CASSQDLLPTSGTGRFYTQYF

D gene: -
clone size: -
V gene: TRBV28
J gene: TRBJ2-7
CDR3 DNA: TGTGCCAGCAGTCGTGGAAAGGGGAGGTACTTC
CDR3 protein: CASSRGKGRYF

D gene: -
clone size: -
V gene: TRBV7-7
J gene: TRBJ2-2
CDR3 DNA: TGTGCCAGCAGCGCCAATTTAGTAGGCAGGGCGGGCACCGGGGAGCTGTTTTTT
CDR3 protein: CASSANLVGRAGTGELFF

D gene: -
clone size: -
V gene: TRBV5-1
J gene: TRBJ1-2
CDR3 DNA: TGCGCCAGCAGCGGCCATGGGATAGCTAACTATGGCTACACCTTC
CDR3 protein: CASSGHGIANYGYTF

D gene: -
clone size: -
V gene: TRBV7-9
J gene: TRBJ2-1
CDR3 DNA: TGTGCCAGCAGCATAACGGCGGGAACGGCCTACAATGAGCAGTTCTTC
CDR3 protein: CASSITAGTAYNEQFF

D gene: TRBD1
clone size: -
V gene: TRBV28
J gene: TRBJ2-7
CDR3 DNA: TGTGCCAGCAGCCGGGGACAGGGCTACGAGCAGTACTTC
CDR3 protein: CASSRGQGYEQYF

D gene: -
clone size: -
V gene: TRBV6-6
J gene: TRBJ2-2
CDR3 DNA: TGTGCCAGCAGCCGAAATGAGGGGCGCAACACCGGGGAGCTGTTTTTT
CDR3 protein: CASSRNEGRNTGELFF

D gene: -
clone size: few
V gene: TRBV18
J gene: TRBJ1-1
CDR3 DNA: TGTGCCAGCTCACCACGGAACGTTGGCCTGAACACTGAAGCTTTCTTT
CDR3 protein: CASSPRNVGLNTEAFF

D gene: -
clone size: -
V gene: TRBV13
J gene: TRBJ2-1
CDR3 DNA: TGTGCCAGCAGCTTAGGCTCGAGGCCAGGGTTTACAATGAGGGAGTTCTTC
CDR3 protein: CASSLGSRPGFTMREFF

D gene: TRBD2
clone size: -
V gene: TRBV6-5
J gene: TRBJ2-7
CDR3 DNA: TGTGCCAGCAGTCTCGGGACTAGCGAATACGAGCAGTACTTC
CDR3 protein: CASSLGTSEYEQYF

D gene: -
clone size: -
V gene: TRBV6-7
J gene: TRBJ1-2
CDR3 DNA: TGTGCCAGCAAGAGGTATGTGAACGGCTACACCTTC
CDR3 protein: CASKRYVNGYTF

D gene: -
clone size: -
V gene: TRBV10-1
J gene: TRBJ2-3
CDR3 DNA: TGCGCCAGCAGTGAGTCGATGGTCACAGATACGCAGTATTTT
CDR3 protein: CASSESMVTDTQYF

D gene: TRBD2
clone size: -
V gene: TRBV28
J gene: TRBJ2-1
CDR3 DNA: TGTGCCAGCAGTTTACGGGAGGGCCTGATGGACAATGAGCAGTTCTTC
CDR3 protein: CASSLREGLMDNEQFF

D gene: TRBD2
clone size: -
V gene: TRBV11-1
J gene: TRBJ2-5
CDR3 DNA: TGTGCCAGCAGTTTTGGACTAGCGGGAGGGTTGGAGACCCAGTACTTC
CDR3 protein: CASSFGLAGGLETQYF

D gene: -
clone size: -
V gene: TRBV4-2
J gene: TRBJ1-5
CDR3 DNA: TGTGCCAGCAGCCAAGTCGGCAGTCTCGGTCAGCCCCAGCATTTT
CDR3 protein: CASSQVGSLGQPQHF

D gene: -
clone size: few
V gene: TRBV9
J gene: TRBJ2-1
CDR3 DNA: TGTGCCAGCAGCGTAGCGGGAGTGGGGTACAATGAGCAGTTCTTC
CDR3 protein: CASSVAGVGYNEQFF

D gene: TRBD1
clone size: -
V gene: TRBV25-1
J gene: TRBJ2-7
CDR3 DNA: TGTGCCAGCAGTGTTTGGGGGACAGGGGACGAGCAGTACTTC
CDR3 protein: CASSVWGTGDEQYF

D gene: -
clone size: -
V gene: TRBV28
J gene: TRBJ1-4
CDR3 DNA: TGTGCCAGCAATAAACAGGGTAGGAGTGAAAAACTGTTTTTT
CDR3 protein: CASNKQGRSEKLFF

D gene: -
clone size: -
V gene: TRBV15
J gene: TRBJ1-4
CDR3 DNA: TGTGCCACCAGCAGAGATTCAGCAGGGGCTAATGAAAAACTGTTTTTT
CDR3 protein: CATSRDSAGANEKLFF

D gene: -
clone size: -
V gene: TRBV9
J gene: TRBJ2-1
CDR3 DNA: TGTGCCAGCAGCGTAGAGCGCGGTGAGCAGTTCTTC
CDR3 protein: CASSVERGEQFF

D gene: -
clone size: -
V gene: TRBV4-2
J gene: TRBJ2-7
CDR3 DNA: TGTGCCAGCAGCCATATAAATTCCTACGAGCAGTACTTC
CDR3 protein: CASSHINSYEQYF

D gene: -
clone size: -
V gene: TRBV7-2
J gene: TRBJ1-2
CDR3 DNA: TGTGCCAGCAGCCCGGGGGGGGCTAACTATGGCTACACCTTC
CDR3 protein: CASSPGGANYGYTF

D gene: -
clone size: -
V gene: TRBV4-1
J gene: TRBJ2-1
CDR3 DNA: TGCGCCAGCAGCCGGGGGAGAGGGAATGAGCAGTTCTTC
CDR3 protein: CASSRGRGNEQFF

D gene: TRBD1
clone size: -
V gene: TRBV2
J gene: TRBJ1-2
CDR3 DNA: TGTGCCAGCAGTCTCACCTTAGGGACAGGGTATGGCTACACCTTC
CDR3 protein: CASSLTLGTGYGYTF

D gene: -
clone size: -
V gene: TRBV27
J gene: TRBJ1-5
CDR3 DNA: TGTGCCAGCAGTTTCTCGAGCAATCAGCCCCAGCATTTT
CDR3 protein: CASSFSSNQPQHF

D gene: TRBD1
clone size: few
V gene: TRBV9
J gene: TRBJ1-2
CDR3 DNA: TGTGCCAGCAGCGTAGTTGGACAGGGGAACTACGGCTACACCTTC
CDR3 protein: CASSVVGQGNYGYTF

D gene: -
clone size: -
V gene: TRBV14
J gene: TRBJ2-1
CDR3 DNA: TGTGCCAGCAGCTTGGTGGGACCATACAATGAGCAGTTCTTC
CDR3 protein: CASSLVGPYNEQFF

D gene: TRBD1
clone size: -
V gene: TRBV7-3
J gene: TRBJ1-1
CDR3 DNA: TGTGCCAGCAAAAAAACAGGGGCGGACACTGAAGCTTTCTTT
CDR3 protein: CASKKTGADTEAFF

D gene: -
clone size: -
V gene: TRBV7-2
J gene: TRBJ2-2
CDR3 DNA: TGTGCCAGCAGCTTAGTAGGTTCCGGGGAGCTGTTTTTT
CDR3 protein: CASSLVGSGELFF

D gene: -
clone size: -
V gene: TRBV2
J gene: TRBJ1-4
CDR3 DNA: TGTGCCTCGGCTCAGACTAATGAAAAACTGTTTTTT
CDR3 protein: CASAQTNEKLFF

D gene: -
clone size: once
V gene: TRBV9
J gene: TRBJ2-5
CDR3 DNA: TGTGCCAGCAGCGTCGTGGGCGAGATCCAAGAGACCCAGTACTTC
CDR3 protein: CASSVVGEIQETQYF

D gene: -
clone size: -
V gene: TRBV19
J gene: TRBJ2-7
CDR3 DNA: TGTGCCAGTAGTCCCCACCGGGACGGATCCTACGAGCAGTACTTC
CDR3 protein: CASSPHRDGSYEQYF

D gene: -
clone size: -
V gene: TRBV7-6
J gene: TRBJ2-2
CDR3 DNA: TGTGCCAGCAGGAAAGAGGTGGGGACCGGGGAGCTGTTTTTT
CDR3 protein: CASRKEVGTGELFF

D gene: TRBD1
clone size: -
V gene: TRBV4-3
J gene: TRBJ1-2
CDR3 DNA: TGCGCCAGCAGCCAAGCCGACAGGGGTTTAGACTATGGCTACACCTTC
CDR3 protein: CASSQADRGLDYGYTF

D gene: -
clone size: -
V gene: TRBV28
J gene: TRBJ1-5
CDR3 DNA: TGTGCCAGCAGTTTAAGGGGGTTGCGGGAGGATCAGCCCCAGCATTTT
CDR3 protein: CASSLRGLREDQPQHF

D gene: -
clone size: -
V gene: TRBV4-1
J gene: TRBJ1-2
CDR3 DNA: TGCGCCAGCAGCCAAGATCAATACTATGGCTACACCTTC
CDR3 protein: CASSQDQYYGYTF

D gene: -
clone size: -
V gene: TRBV4-2
J gene: TRBJ2-1
CDR3 DNA: TGTGCCAGCAGCCAAGATAGTCCACAGGTCTCCTACAATGAGCAGTTCTTC
CDR3 protein: CASSQDSPQVSYNEQFF